The source of this T cell receptor beta chain is a study of CD8+ T cells in alopecia areata. Whole-study context: Tofacitinib ran for 6 to 18 months before 6 months off drug. Points from the study as a whole: There were many expanded lesional clones persisting in scalp and blood during tofacitinib. Tofacitinib yielded significantly lower scalp clonality and fewer expanded CD8+ clones among the top 100. Scalp sequencing captures resident alphabeta T cells of normal skin too.

Reverse transcribed after extraction, RNA yielded cDNA as the sequencing template. The repertoire was sequenced with immunoSEQ multiplex PCR; TCRdb's copy has only in-frame clones and lacks some. The sample contains 3,800 or so clones, roughly 71% of which appear only once. Comments on this clone: Its antigen is undetermined.

This sample's treatment: oral pan-JAK inhibitor, 5-10 mg twice daily. Lesional scalp tissue (obtained by punch biopsy) and peripheral blood were collected from alopecia areata patients. The origin of this receptor is a human donor with alopecia areata. The sample consisted of skin, taken at week 24, from a patient treated with tofacitinib.

Here the CDR3 reads CASRPTGGQGFRQYF. The DNA of the CDR3 is TGCGCCAGCAGACCGACGGGTGGACAGGGATTTCGGCAGTACTTC. This sequence joins TRBV5-1 and TRBJ2-7; 8 bases are shared with TRBD1. J lost 9 bases, V lost 5 bases, and 16 bases had no gene match. CDR1 and CDR2 (germline): SGHRS, YFSETQ. The CDR3 has 15 residues.